This T cell receptor (beta chain) was identified in a study of shared clonotypes between healthy human individuals. Whole-study findings and limits: In several donors, about 5% of naive CD4 clonotypes appeared in common. Clonotypes not shared had lower generation probabilities than those common to all four donors.

On this clone: Its antigen is as yet unknown.

Sequencing was performed with immunoSEQ multiplex PCR; in TCRdb, only in-frame clones are kept and a portion is missing. Among some 500,000 clones listed, roughly 95% were seen once. The germline gives CDR1 MDHEN, CDR2 SYDVKM. The CDR3 is 14 residues long. The sample was naive CD4+ T cells sorted from blood. Described subset: CD45RA+ positively selected. This sequence originates from a woman aged 30 to 39 in good health. The chain joins TRBV28 to TRBJ2-5, with 7 nucleotides matching TRBD2. The J call is doubtful: the DNA matches TRBJ2-7 better. CDR3 coding DNA: TGTGCCAGCAGCCCCGTGCGGGGGACCTACGAGCAGTACTTC. It translates to CASSPVRGTYEQYF.